This T cell receptor beta chain was profiled in a study of CXCR3-negative and CXCR3-positive naive CD8 T cells. With UMI labels, 5' RACE was used to prepare the TRB cDNA libraries. TCRdb reanalyzed the 5' RACE reads and collapses them to one entry per CDR3 protein, without DNA. The sample shows over 80,000 distinct CDR3 sequences, and roughly 1.4% sits with its ten largest clones. CDR1 is MNHNS and CDR2 is SASEGT in the germline V gene. CDR3 length: 14 residues. This sequence joins TRBV6-1 and TRBJ2-5; TCRdb indicates TRBD1, and absent DNA this call remains unverified. This sequence originates from a human donor in good health. Some clones in this sample may be carry-over from other donors' samples. The material sequenced was naive CXCR3- CD8+ T cells from blood. Subset of the sample: CD45RO-CCR7+CD27+CD95- naive CD8+ T cells lacking CXCR3 (TNR3-). The CDR3 here is CASSDGRGVETQYF.